The clone carrying this TCR beta chain has just one count. The sample is drawn from a study of blood T cell repertoires in COVID-19. Across the whole study: Italy, Spain and the United States were the sources of the convalescent and acute COVID-19 samples. T cells, B-cell-depleted T cells, or PBMCs provided the cDNA or gDNA that served as material.

In the original analysis: Estimates of nucleated cell counts were drawn from the amplification of reference gene primers. TCRdb's copy holds only in-frame clones and misses some; the assay was immunoSEQ multiplex PCR. Clone size and the V and J calls come from that table; the DNA yielded D and trimming. The sample lists roughly 70,000 clones, 86% occurring once. This TCR was sampled from a man in his fifties or sixties with active COVID-19. Sequenced material: peripheral blood.

The DNA for the CDR3 is TGTGCCAGCAGCTTAGCGGTGACAAATTCACCCCTCCACTTT. Translating gives CASSLAVTNSPLHF. The chain is built from TRBV7-6 and TRBJ1-6, with D unresolved. The CDR3 length is 14 residues. V was clipped by 0 bases and J by 7 bases, with 7 bases between them. Germline lookup yields CDR1 SGHVS and CDR2 FNYEAQ.